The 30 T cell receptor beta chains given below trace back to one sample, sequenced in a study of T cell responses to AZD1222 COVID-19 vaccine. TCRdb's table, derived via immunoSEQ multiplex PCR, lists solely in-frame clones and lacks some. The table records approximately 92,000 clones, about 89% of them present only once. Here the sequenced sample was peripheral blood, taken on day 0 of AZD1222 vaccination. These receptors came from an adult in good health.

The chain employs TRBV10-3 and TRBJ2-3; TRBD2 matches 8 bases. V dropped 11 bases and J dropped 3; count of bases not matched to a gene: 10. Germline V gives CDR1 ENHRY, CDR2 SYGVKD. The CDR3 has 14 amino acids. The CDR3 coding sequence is TGTGCCCTCTCTAGCGGGCAACTTACAGATACGCAGTATTTT. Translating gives CALSSGQLTDTQYF.

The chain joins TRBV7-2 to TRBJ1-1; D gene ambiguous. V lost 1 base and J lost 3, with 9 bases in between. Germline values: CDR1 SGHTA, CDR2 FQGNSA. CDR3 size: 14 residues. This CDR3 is CASSLGGIYTEAFF. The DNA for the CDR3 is TGTGCCAGCAGCTTAGGGGGAATCTACACTGAAGCTTTCTTT.

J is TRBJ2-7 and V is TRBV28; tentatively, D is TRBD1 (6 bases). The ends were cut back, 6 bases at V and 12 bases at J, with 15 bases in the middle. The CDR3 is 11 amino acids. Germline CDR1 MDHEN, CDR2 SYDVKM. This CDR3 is CASSTNRESYF. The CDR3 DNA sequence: TGTGCCAGCAGCACTAACAGGGAGTCGTACTTC.

In nucleotides, the CDR3 is TGTGCCAGCAGTCCTAGCCCGGGAGTTCTTAACACTGAAGCTTTCTTT. It is translated as CASSPSPGVLNTEAFF. The V call is TRBV7-9, the J call TRBJ1-1; D gene unclear. Germline V gives CDR1 SEHNR, CDR2 FQNEAQ (reference sequence). The CDR3 is 16 amino acids. The germline V and J ends were trimmed by 6 bases and 2 bases, with 19 bases remaining between them.

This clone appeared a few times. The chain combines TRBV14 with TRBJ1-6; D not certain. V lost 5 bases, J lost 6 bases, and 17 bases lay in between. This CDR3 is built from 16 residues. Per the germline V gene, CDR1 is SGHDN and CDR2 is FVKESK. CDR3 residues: CASSSQASSRNSPLHF. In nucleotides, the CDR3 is TGTGCCAGCAGCTCCCAAGCCAGCTCCCGTAATTCACCCCTCCACTTT. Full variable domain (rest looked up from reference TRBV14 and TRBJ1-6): EAGVTQFPSHSVIEKGQTVTLRCDPISGHDNLYWYRRVMGKEIKFLLHFVKESKQDESGMPNNRFLAERTGGTYSTLKVQPAELEDSGVYFCASSSQASSRNSPLHFGNGTRLTVT.

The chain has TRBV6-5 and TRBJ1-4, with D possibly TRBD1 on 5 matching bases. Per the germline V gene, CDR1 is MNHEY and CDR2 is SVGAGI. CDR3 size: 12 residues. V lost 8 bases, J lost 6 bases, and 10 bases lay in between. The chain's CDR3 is CASGRDYEKLFF. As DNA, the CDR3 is TGTGCCAGCGGCCGGGACTATGAAAAACTGTTTTTT.

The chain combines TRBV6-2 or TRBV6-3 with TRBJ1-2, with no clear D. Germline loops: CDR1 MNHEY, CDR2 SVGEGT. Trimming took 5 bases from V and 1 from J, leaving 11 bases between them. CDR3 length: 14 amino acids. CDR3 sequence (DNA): TGTGCCAGCAGTATAGGAAAAAATAACTATGGCTACACCTTC. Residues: CASSIGKNNYGYTF.

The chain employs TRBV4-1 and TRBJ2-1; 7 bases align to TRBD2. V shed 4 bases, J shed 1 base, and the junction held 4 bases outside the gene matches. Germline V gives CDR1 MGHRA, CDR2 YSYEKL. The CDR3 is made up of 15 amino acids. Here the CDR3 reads CASSPSGVSYNEQFF. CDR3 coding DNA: TGCGCCAGCAGCCCTAGCGGAGTATCCTACAATGAGCAGTTCTTC.

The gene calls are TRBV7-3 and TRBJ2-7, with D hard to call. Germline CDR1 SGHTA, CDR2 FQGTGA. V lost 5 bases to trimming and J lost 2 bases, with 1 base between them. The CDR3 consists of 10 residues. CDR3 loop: CASSPYEQYF. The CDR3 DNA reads TGTGCCAGCAGCCCCTACGAGCAGTACTTC.

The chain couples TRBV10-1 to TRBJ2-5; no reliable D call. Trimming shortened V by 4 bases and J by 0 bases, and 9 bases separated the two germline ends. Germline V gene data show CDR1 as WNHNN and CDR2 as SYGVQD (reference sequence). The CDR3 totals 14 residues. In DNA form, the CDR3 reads TGCGCCAGCAGTGGACGAAATGACCAAGAGACCCAGTACTTC. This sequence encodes CASSGRNDQETQYF.

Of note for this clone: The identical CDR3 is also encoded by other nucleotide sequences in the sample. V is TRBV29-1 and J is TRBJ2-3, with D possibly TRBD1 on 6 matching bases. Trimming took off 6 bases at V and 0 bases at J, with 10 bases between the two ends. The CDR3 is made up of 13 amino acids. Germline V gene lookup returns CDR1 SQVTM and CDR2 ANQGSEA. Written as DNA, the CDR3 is TGCAGCGTAAAGGGGGTTAGCACAGATACGCAGTATTTT. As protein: CSVKGVSTDTQYF.

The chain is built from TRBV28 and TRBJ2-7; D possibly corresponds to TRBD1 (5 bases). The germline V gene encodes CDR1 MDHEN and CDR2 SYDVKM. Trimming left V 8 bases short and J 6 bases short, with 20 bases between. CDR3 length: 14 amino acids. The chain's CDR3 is CASLPTMGRGEQYF. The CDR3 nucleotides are TGTGCCAGCCTACCAACGATGGGTAGGGGCGAGCAGTACTTC.

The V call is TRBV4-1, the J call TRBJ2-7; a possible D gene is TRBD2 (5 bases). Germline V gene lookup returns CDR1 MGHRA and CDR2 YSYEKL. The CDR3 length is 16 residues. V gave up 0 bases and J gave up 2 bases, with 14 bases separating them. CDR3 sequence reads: CASSQDGDAGPYEQYF. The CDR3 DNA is TGCGCCAGCAGCCAAGACGGGGATGCAGGACCCTACGAGCAGTACTTC.

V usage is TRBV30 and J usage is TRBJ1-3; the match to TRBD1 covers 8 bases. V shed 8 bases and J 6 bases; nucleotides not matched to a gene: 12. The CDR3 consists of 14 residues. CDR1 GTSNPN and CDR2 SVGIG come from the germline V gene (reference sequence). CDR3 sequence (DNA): TGTGCCCTAACAAGGACAGGGAGTCAAAACACCATATATTTT. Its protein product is CALTRTGSQNTIYF.

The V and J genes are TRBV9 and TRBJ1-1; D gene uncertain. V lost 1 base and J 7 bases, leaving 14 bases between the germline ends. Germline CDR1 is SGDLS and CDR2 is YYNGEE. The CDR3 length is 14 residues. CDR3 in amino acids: CASSVYGLTGEAFF. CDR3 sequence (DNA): TGTGCCAGCAGCGTATACGGTCTGACGGGTGAAGCTTTCTTT.

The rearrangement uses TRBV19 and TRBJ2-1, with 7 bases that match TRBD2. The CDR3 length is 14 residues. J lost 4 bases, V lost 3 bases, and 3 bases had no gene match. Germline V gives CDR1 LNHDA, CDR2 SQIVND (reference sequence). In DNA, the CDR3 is TGTGCCAGTAGTATGGCGGGAGAGTACAATGAGCAGTTCTTC. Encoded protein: CASSMAGEYNEQFF.

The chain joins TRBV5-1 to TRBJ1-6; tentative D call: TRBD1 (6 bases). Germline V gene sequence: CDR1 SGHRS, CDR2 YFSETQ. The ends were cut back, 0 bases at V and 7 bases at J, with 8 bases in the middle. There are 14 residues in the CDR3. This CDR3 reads CASSLGDMNSPLHF. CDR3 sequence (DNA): TGCGCCAGCAGCTTGGGGGACATGAATTCACCCCTCCACTTT.

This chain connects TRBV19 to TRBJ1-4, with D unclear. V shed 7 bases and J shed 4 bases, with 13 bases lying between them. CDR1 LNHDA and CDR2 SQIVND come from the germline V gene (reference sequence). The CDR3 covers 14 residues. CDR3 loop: CASMSGRFNEKLFF. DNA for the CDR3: TGTGCCAGTATGTCCGGCAGGTTTAATGAAAAACTGTTTTTT.

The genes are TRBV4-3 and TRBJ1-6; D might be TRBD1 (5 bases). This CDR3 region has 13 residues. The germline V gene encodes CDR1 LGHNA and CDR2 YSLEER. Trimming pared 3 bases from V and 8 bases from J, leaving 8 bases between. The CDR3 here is CASSHGGDSPLHF. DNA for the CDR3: TGCGCCAGCAGCCACGGGGGGGATTCACCCCTCCACTTT.

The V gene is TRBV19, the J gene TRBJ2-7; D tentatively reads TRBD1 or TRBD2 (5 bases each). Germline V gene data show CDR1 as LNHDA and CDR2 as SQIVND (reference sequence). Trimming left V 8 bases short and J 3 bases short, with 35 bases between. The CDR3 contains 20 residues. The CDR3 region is CASGQYVGAKSSTYVYEQYF. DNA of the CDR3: TGTGCCAGTGGCCAATATGTCGGGGCTAAGTCTTCAACCTATGTCTACGAGCAGTACTTC.

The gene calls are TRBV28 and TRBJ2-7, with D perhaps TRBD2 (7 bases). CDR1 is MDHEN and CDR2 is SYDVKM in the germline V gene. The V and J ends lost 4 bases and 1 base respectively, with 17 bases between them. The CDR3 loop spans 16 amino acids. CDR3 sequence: CASSSLWEGVSYEQYF. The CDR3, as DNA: TGTGCCAGCAGTTCCCTCTGGGAGGGGGTTTCCTACGAGCAGTACTTC.

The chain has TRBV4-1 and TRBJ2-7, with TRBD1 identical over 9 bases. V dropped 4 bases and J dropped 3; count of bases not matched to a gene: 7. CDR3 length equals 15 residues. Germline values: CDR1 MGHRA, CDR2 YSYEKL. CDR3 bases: TGCGCCAGCAGCCCCCCCGGGACAGGGATCTACGAGCAGTACTTC. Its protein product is CASSPPGTGIYEQYF.

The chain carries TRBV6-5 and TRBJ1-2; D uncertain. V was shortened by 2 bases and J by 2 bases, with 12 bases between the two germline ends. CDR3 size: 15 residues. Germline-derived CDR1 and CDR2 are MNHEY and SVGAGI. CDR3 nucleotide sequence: TGTGCCAGCAGTTACCGCCAAGCTACGAACTATGGCTACACCTTC. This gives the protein CASSYRQATNYGYTF.

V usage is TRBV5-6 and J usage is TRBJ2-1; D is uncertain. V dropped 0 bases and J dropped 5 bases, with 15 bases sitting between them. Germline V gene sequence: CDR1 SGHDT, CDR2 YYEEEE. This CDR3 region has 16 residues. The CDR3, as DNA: TGTGCCAGCAGCTTGGGGATAACAGATCTCCACAATGAGCAGTTCTTC. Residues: CASSLGITDLHNEQFF.

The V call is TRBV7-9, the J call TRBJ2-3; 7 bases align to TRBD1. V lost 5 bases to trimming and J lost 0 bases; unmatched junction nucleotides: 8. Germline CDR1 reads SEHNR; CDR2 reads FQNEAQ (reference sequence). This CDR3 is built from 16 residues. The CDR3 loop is CASSRRGGLSTDTQYF. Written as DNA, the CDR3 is TGTGCCAGCAGCCGACGAGGGGGCCTAAGCACAGATACGCAGTATTTT.

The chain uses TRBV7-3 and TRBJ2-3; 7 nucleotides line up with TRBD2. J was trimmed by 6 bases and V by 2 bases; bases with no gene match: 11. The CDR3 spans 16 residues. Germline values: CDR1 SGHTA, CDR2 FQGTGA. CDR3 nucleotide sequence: TGTGCCAGCAGCTTACGGGCTAGCGGTTTGGTTGATACGCAGTATTTT. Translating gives CASSLRASGLVDTQYF. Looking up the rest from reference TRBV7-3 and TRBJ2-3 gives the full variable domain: GAGVSQTPSNKVTEKGKYVELRCDPISGHTALYWYRQSLGQGPEFLIYFQGTGAADDSGLPNDRFFAVRPEGSVSTLKIQRTERGDSAVYLCASSLRASGLVDTQYFGPGTRLTVL.

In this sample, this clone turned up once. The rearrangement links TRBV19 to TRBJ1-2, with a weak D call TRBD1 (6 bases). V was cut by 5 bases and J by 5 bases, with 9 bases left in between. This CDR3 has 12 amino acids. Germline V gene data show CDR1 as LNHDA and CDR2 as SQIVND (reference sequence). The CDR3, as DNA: TGTGCCAGTAGTTCAGGGGTGTATGGCTACACCTTC. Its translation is CASSSGVYGYTF.

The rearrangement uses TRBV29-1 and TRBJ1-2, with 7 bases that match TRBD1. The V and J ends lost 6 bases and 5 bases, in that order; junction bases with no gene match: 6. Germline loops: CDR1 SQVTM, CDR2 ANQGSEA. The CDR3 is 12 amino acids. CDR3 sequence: CSVRDSGYGYTF. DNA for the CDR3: TGCAGCGTCCGGGACAGCGGTTATGGCTACACCTTC.

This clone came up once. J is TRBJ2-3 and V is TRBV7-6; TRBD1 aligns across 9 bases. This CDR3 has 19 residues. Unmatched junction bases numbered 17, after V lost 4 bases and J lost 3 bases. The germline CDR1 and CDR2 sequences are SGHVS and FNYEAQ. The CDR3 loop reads CASSYRSVRWDRATDTQYF. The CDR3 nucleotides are TGTGCCAGCAGCTACCGGTCTGTCCGCTGGGACAGGGCAACAGATACGCAGTATTTT.

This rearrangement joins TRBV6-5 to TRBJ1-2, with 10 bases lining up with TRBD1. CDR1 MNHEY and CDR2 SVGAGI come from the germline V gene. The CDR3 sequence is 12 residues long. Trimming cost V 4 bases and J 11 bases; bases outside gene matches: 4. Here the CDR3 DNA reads TGTGCCAGCAGTTTCGACAGGGGGCGATACACCTTC. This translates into CASSFDRGRYTF.